Reported below is one T cell receptor beta chain. The antigen is not known. This sample is drawn from a study of long-term antiretroviral therapy in people with HIV. Study conclusions and caveats: HIV repertoires showed narrower CDR3 length ranges than controls. Diversity remained lower than transplant donor controls, even though it increased after ART.

Assay version v3.0 of immunoSEQ was used, and it was run at survey level. The method was immunoSEQ multiplex PCR; TCRdb's version includes in-frame clones alone and lacks a portion of them. Altogether 25,000 to 35,000 clones are present, about 90% being singletons, with the ten largest covering 1%. Sampling of each donor yielded at least one pre-ART PBMC sample and at least two post-ART PBMC samples. V was clipped by 4 bases and J by 4 bases, with 18 bases between them. The CDR3 length is 16 residues. Sequencing used unsorted PBMCs, obtained 2 years after starting antiretroviral therapy. V usage is TRBV6-7 and J usage is TRBJ2-3, with D perhaps matching TRBD1 or TRBD2 (6 bases each). TRBV6-7 is an ORF for which the function is uncertain. This receptor was obtained from a man aged 45-60 years with HIV. CDR3 in amino acids: CASSSTGGLSPDTQYF. CDR3 in DNA: TGTGCCAGCAGTTCCACCGGGGGCTTGTCGCCAGATACGCAGTATTTT.